The source of this TCR beta chain is a study of cytomegalovirus exposure and HLA in healthy donors. Primers included in the PCR were 60 Vbeta and 13 Jbeta primers. Sequenced by immunoSEQ multiplex PCR; TCRdb stores in-frame clones only, minus some. Among some 170,000 clones listed, around 80% were seen once. This clone occurred once. J lost 3 bases, V lost 4 bases, and 0 bases had no gene match. The germline gives CDR1 SGHDN, CDR2 FVKESK. The CDR3 sequence is 13 residues long. The sequenced material came from PBMCs. This TCR came from a man aged 30-40 years in good health and CMV-seronegative. The chain carries TRBV14 and TRBJ1-2; 9 nucleotides match TRBD1. The CDR3 region has the DNA TGTGCCAGCAGCCGGACAGGGGACTATGGCTACACCTTC. The encoded protein is CASSRTGDYGYTF.